The present entry profiles one T cell receptor beta chain with its context. What it recognizes is unknown. This sample stems from a study of T cells in Graves' hyperthyroidism and ophthalmopathy. Study at large: Staff took peripheral blood when the initial diagnosis was made, before any treatment began.

General study findings and limits: Before onset, ophthalmopathy was predicted by the model a median roughly 6.8 months earlier.

The CDR3 loop spans 16 amino acids. After removal of 5 bases from V and 4 bases from J, the junction contained 8 bases not matched to a gene. In germline, CDR1 is SGHDT, CDR2 YYEEEE. PBMCs were collected from a 10 ml volume of fresh peripheral blood. Amplified TCR beta CDR3 regions derived from RNA transcripts. A set of HTBI primers served as the primers for a first-round RT-PCR of the TCR CDR3. TCRdb reprocessed the multiplex PCR reads via MiXCR and lists one record per CDR3 protein. Found here are 250,000 to 300,000 distinct CDR3 sequences, about 14% of them singletons; the top ten hold 7.8%. The receptor was isolated from a woman in her 30s with Graves' hyperthyroidism that later progressed to Graves' ophthalmopathy. The chain links TRBV5-6 to TRBJ2-7, with 14 bases identical to TRBD2. Material for sequencing was blood. CDR3 sequence: CASRLGTSGSCYEQYF. CDR3 in DNA: TGTGCCAGCAGACTGGGGACTAGCGGGAGTTGTTACGAGCAGTACTTC.